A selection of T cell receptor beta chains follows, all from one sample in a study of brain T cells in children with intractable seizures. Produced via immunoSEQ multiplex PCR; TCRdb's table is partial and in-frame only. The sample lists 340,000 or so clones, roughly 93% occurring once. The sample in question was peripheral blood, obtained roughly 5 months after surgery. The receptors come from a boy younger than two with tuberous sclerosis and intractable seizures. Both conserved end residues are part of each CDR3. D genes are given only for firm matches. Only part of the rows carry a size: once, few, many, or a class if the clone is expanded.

TGTGCCAGCAGCCTAGGGCTAGCGGGGACCGGGGAGCTGTTTTTT CASSLGLAGTGELFF TRBV7-9 TRBD2 TRBJ2-2 .
TGTGCCAGCAGCCAAGCCCGGGACAGGAGTGAGCAGTTCTTC CASSQARDRSEQFF TRBV3-1/TRBV3-2 TRBD1 TRBJ2-1 .
TGTGCCAGCAGTTTGTACAGGGATGAAAAACTGTTTTTT CASSLYRDEKLFF TRBV28 . TRBJ1-4 .
TGTGCCAGCAGTCGTATGGGGTCCTACAATGAGCAGTTCTTC CASSRMGSYNEQFF TRBV28 . TRBJ2-1 once
TGTGCCAGCTGCACCTCCGGGACAGGCCTTCCCGAGACCCAGTACTTC CASCTSGTGLPETQYF TRBV28 TRBD1 TRBJ2-5 .
TGTGCCAGCAGTTACTCAGGACAGTTCTCCTACAATGAGCAGTTCTTC CASSYSGQFSYNEQFF TRBV6-5 . TRBJ2-1 .
TGTGCCTGGAGTGCAGGACAGCTCACCGAGCAGTACTTC CAWSAGQLTEQYF TRBV30 . TRBJ2-7 .
TGTGCCAGCAGCCAAGCAGGGGGCACTGAAGCTTTCTTT CASSQAGGTEAFF TRBV3-1/TRBV3-2 TRBD1 TRBJ1-1 .
TGCGCCAGCAGCACCGGGACAGGGCTGAACGAGCAGTACTTC CASSTGTGLNEQYF TRBV5-1 TRBD1 TRBJ2-7 once
TGTGCCAGCAGCCCAGGGGGGTCCCGGGGGGATACGCAGTATTTT CASSPGGSRGDTQYF TRBV9 . TRBJ2-3 .
TGTGCCAGCAGTGGAGGGGGGCGCTTTTTCACTGAAGCTTTCTTT CASSGGGRFFTEAFF TRBV2 . TRBJ1-1 .
TGTGCCAGCAGCCAGTCTGGACTAGCGGGACCCTACGAGCAGTACTTC CASSQSGLAGPYEQYF TRBV3-1/TRBV3-2 TRBD2 TRBJ2-7 .
TGTGCCAGCAGTTTAGGCGAGAACACTGAAGCTTTCTTT CASSLGENTEAFF TRBV12-3/TRBV12-4 . TRBJ1-1 .
TGTGCCAGCAGTGAAGATCGGCCAGGCTGGGGACAGCCCCAGCATTTT CASSEDRPGWGQPQHF TRBV2 . TRBJ1-5 .
TGTGCCAGCAGTGTCCTGAGTACAGGTACCTACGAGCAGTACTTC CASSVLSTGTYEQYF TRBV2 . TRBJ2-7 .
TGTGCTAGTGGTTTGGTACTAACGGGCAGGGGGATTACAGATACGCAGTATTTT CASGLVLTGRGITDTQYF TRBV12-5 TRBD1 TRBJ2-3 .
TGTGCCAGCAGTTCCTCCACCTTCAGGGGGGTAGGTAACACTGAAGCTTTCTTT CASSSSTFRGVGNTEAFF TRBV27 TRBD1 TRBJ1-1 .
TGTGCCAGCAGCCCTGATGCGTCCTTCTCTGGAAACACCATATATTTT CASSPDASFSGNTIYF TRBV7-9 . TRBJ1-3 once
TGTGCCAGTAGTGAGATCGGACAGAGCACAGATACGCAGTATTTT CASSEIGQSTDTQYF TRBV19 . TRBJ2-3 .
TGTGCCCTCGGTGGTCCGGGGGGCCAACTACCCACCGTCAACAATGAGCAGTTCTTC CALGGPGGQLPTVNNEQFF TRBV10-3 . TRBJ2-1 .
TGTGCCAGCAGCCCTAGCGCATACAATGAGCAGTTCTTC CASSPSAYNEQFF TRBV7-3 . TRBJ2-1 .
TGTGCCAGCAGCGGCGGGGTAAGCTCCTACAATGAGCAGTTCTTC CASSGGVSSYNEQFF TRBV9 . TRBJ2-1 .
TGTGCCAGCAGAAGGCTCACGAGAAACACTGAAGCTTTCTTT CASRRLTRNTEAFF TRBV2 . TRBJ1-1 .
TGTGCCAGCGGGGACGCTGGGGGGACCCAGTACTTC CASGDAGGTQYF TRBV2 . TRBJ2-5 once
TGTGCCAGCAGTGAGGTACTAGCGGGAGGTTACGAGCAGTACTTC CASSEVLAGGYEQYF TRBV2 TRBD2 TRBJ2-7 once
TGTGCCTGGGCAGACGGGGGGTGGATCTACGAGCAGTACTTC CAWADGGWIYEQYF TRBV30 TRBD2 TRBJ2-7 .
TGTGCCAGCAGCCGATGGACGGGCCAAGAGACCCAGTACTTC CASSRWTGQETQYF TRBV11-1 . TRBJ2-5 .
TGTGCAAGTCGCCTAGACAAAAGCTCCTACAATGAGCAGTTCTTC CASRLDKSSYNEQFF TRBV12-2 . TRBJ2-1 .
TGTGCCAGCAGCTTGTTCTGGTCATGGGACACTGAAGCTTTCTTT CASSLFWSWDTEAFF TRBV5-5 . TRBJ1-1 few
TGTGCCAGCAGCTTGCAGGGCAATCAGCCCCAGCATTTT CASSLQGNQPQHF TRBV5-6 . TRBJ1-5 .
TGTGCCAGCAGCCAAGTAAATGAACAGGGCCACTACGAGCAGTACTTC CASSQVNEQGHYEQYF TRBV4-2 . TRBJ2-7 few
TGTGCCACCGGAATCCGGGACAAGACCTACGAGCAGTACTTC CATGIRDKTYEQYF TRBV19 . TRBJ2-7 .
TGTGCCATCGGGACTAGCGGAATCAATGAGCAGTTCTTC CAIGTSGINEQFF TRBV25-1 TRBD2 TRBJ2-1 .
TGCGCCAGCAGCCAAGTCGGTTCGTCTAGCGGATACGAGCAGTACTTC CASSQVGSSSGYEQYF TRBV4-1 TRBD2 TRBJ2-7 once
TGTGCCAGCCGCCTCCGGGCCGGGGAGACCCAGTACTTC CASRLRAGETQYF TRBV7-2 . TRBJ2-5 .
TGTGCCAGCAGCTTCGAGGGACTAGACTACGAGCAGTACTTC CASSFEGLDYEQYF TRBV11-3 TRBD2 TRBJ2-7 .
TGTGCCAGCAGCTTGTTAGGGGGCTTGGAGACCCAGTACTTC CASSLLGGLETQYF TRBV5-4 TRBD1 TRBJ2-5 .
TGTGCCAGCAGTCCTATACAGGGGGCTGGGGACAATGAGCAGTTCTTC CASSPIQGAGDNEQFF TRBV25-1 TRBD1 TRBJ2-1 .
TGTGCCTGGAGTCGGGGCGAGAACACCGGGGAGCTGTTTTTT CAWSRGENTGELFF TRBV30 . TRBJ2-2 .
TGTGCCATCAGTGTTGGGACTAGCGGGAGGATCTACAATGAGCAGTTCTTC CAISVGTSGRIYNEQFF TRBV10-3 TRBD2 TRBJ2-1 .
TGTGCCACCAGTGCGAGGTTCGGGAGTTCCTACAATGAGCAGTTCTTC CATSARFGSSYNEQFF TRBV24-1 . TRBJ2-1 .
TGTGCCAGCAAGGAGAGCTCCTATAATTCACCCCTCCACTTT CASKESSYNSPLHF TRBV6-4 . TRBJ1-6 .
TGTGCCTGGAGGTTATCGGCGGGAGGTACCTACGAGCAGTACTTC CAWRLSAGGTYEQYF TRBV30 TRBD2 TRBJ2-7 .
TGTGCCAGCAGCCGAGAAACAGGGGAATGGGCTGAAGCTTTCTTT CASSRETGEWAEAFF TRBV11-3 TRBD1 TRBJ1-1 .
TGTGCCAGCAGTTTATCACAGTTTATGGACACTGAAGCTTTCTTT CASSLSQFMDTEAFF TRBV27 . TRBJ1-1 .
TGTGCCAGCAGCTTAGCGGAGGGTGGGGGGACCCAGTACTTC CASSLAEGGGTQYF TRBV7-2 . TRBJ2-5 .
TGTGCCAGCAGACCTAGCGCCCCGTGGACCCAGTACTTC CASRPSAPWTQYF TRBV28 . TRBJ2-5 .
TGTGCCAGTAGGTCGTTCTCTGGAAACACCATATATTTT CASRSFSGNTIYF TRBV6-5 . TRBJ1-3 .
TGTGCCAGCAGCGGGACAGGGGGCTTAGCAGATACGCAGTATTTT CASSGTGGLADTQYF TRBV9 TRBD1 TRBJ2-3 .
TGTGCCAGCTCACTTAAGGAGTTGAACACTGAAGCTTTCTTT CASSLKELNTEAFF TRBV18 . TRBJ1-1 .
TGTGCCTGGAGTGTTTCCCTTATGGGTGGCTACACCTTC CAWSVSLMGGYTF TRBV30 . TRBJ1-2 .
TGTGCCATGAGACAGGGGGCGTTCTGGAACGAGCAGTACTTC CAMRQGAFWNEQYF TRBV10-3 TRBD1 TRBJ2-7 once